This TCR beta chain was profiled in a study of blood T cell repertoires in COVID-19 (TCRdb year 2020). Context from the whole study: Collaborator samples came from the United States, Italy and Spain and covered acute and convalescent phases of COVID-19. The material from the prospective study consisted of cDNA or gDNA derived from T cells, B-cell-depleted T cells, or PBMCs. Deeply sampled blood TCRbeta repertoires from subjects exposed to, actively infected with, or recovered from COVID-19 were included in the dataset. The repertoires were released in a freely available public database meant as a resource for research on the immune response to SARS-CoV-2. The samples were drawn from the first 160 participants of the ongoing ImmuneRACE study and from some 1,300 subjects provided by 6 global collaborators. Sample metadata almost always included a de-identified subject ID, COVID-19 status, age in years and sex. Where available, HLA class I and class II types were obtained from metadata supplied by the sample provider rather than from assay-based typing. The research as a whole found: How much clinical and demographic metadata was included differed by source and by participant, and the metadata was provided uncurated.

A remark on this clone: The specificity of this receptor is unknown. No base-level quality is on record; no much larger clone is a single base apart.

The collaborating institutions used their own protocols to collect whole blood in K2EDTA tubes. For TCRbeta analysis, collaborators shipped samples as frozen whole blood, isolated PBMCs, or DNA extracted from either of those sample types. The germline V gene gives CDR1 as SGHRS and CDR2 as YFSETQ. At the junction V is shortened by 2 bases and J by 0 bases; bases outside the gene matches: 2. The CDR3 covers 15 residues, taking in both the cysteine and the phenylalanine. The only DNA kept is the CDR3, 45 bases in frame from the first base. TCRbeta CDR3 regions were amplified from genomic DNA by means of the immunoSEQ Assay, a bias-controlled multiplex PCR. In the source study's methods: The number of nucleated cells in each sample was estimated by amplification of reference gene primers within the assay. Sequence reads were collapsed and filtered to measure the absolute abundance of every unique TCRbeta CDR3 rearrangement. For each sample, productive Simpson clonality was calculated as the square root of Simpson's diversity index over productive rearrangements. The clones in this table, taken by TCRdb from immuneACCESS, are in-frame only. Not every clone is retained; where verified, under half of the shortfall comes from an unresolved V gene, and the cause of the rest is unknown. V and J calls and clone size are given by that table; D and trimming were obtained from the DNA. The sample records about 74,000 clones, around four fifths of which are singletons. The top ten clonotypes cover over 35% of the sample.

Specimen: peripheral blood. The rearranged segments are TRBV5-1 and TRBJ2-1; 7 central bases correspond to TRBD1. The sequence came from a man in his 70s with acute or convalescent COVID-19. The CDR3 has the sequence CASSFSGGSYNEQFF. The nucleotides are TGCGCCAGCAGCTTCTCAGGGGGCTCCTACAATGAGCAGTTCTTC. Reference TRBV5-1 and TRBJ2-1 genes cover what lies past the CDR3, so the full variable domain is KAGVTQTPRYLIKTRGQQVTLSCSPISGHRSVSWYQQTPGQGLQFLFEYFSETQRNKGNFPGRFSGRQFSNSRSEMNVSTLELGDSALYLCASSFSGGSYNEQFFGPGTRLTVL.